What follows describes a single TCR beta chain. Its target is not known. Researchers ran the PCR with 60 Vbeta and 13 Jbeta primers. Sequenced by immunoSEQ multiplex PCR; TCRdb stores in-frame clones only, minus some. The sample has about 240,000 clones, over 70% seen once; the top ten hold around 8.6%. The V segment lost 0 bases and the J segment 1 base; nucleotides outside the gene matches: 5. This CDR3 has 17 residues. Germline values: CDR1 SGDLS, CDR2 YYNGEE. This entry comes from a study of cytomegalovirus exposure and HLA in healthy donors. Study conclusions and caveats: Follow-up analysis later connected one missense variant in DCLRE1C with trimming of TCR beta V- and J-genes.

This TCR was recovered from a woman aged 60-75 years in good health and CMV-seropositive. The chain uses TRBV9 and TRBJ2-1; 9 positions match TRBD2. Input material: PBMCs. The CDR3 protein is CASSVGILAGSYNEQFF. CDR3 in DNA: TGTGCCAGCAGCGTAGGGATACTAGCGGGTTCCTACAATGAGCAGTTCTTC. The complete variable domain, with remaining parts taken from reference TRBV9 and TRBJ2-1, reads DSGVTQTPKHLITATGQRVTLRCSPRSGDLSVYWYQQSLDQGLQFLIQYYNGEERAKGNILERFSAQQFPDLHSELNLSSLELGDSALYFCASSVGILAGSYNEQFFGPGTRLTVL.